This is a list of T cell receptor beta chains from one sample in a study of cytomegalovirus exposure and HLA in healthy donors. Using immunoSEQ multiplex PCR, the repertoire was profiled, and TCRdb retains in-frame clones only, with some absent. The data show around 240,000 clones, around 76% seen once. Sequenced: PBMCs. The source of these receptors is a woman aged 35 to 49 in good health and CMV-seropositive. The CDR3 runs from the conserved cysteine through the conserved F or W. The order of the fields is D gene, V gene, J gene, CDR3 length, CDR3 protein, CDR3 DNA. D genes are given only for firm matches.

TRBD2	TRBV7-2	TRBJ2-5	16	CASSPPGLAAQETQYF	TGTGCCAGCAGCCCCCCGGGACTAGCGGCCCAAGAGACCCAGTACTTC
NA	TRBV6-5	TRBJ2-7	12	CASIVGKYEQYF	TGTGCCAGCATAGTCGGGAAGTACGAGCAGTACTTC
NA	TRBV5-1	TRBJ1-5	15	CASSLQPGMIEPQHF	TGCGCCAGCAGCTTGCAACCGGGAATGATTGAGCCCCAGCATTTT
NA	TRBV30	TRBJ1-5	12	CAWGGGNQPQHF	TGTGCCTGGGGCGGGGGCAATCAGCCCCAGCATTTT
TRBD1	TRBV30	TRBJ1-2	13	CAWSIRQGGGYTF	TGTGCCTGGAGTATACGGCAGGGGGGTGGCTACACCTTC
NA	TRBV7-2	TRBJ1-5	16	CASSSHPGATNQPQHF	TGTGCCAGCAGTTCCCACCCAGGGGCGACCAATCAGCCCCAGCATTTT
TRBD2	TRBV14	TRBJ2-1	15	CASSQLSGGPRGQFF	TGTGCCAGCAGCCAATTAAGCGGGGGGCCCAGGGGGCAGTTCTTC
NA	TRBV13	TRBJ2-4	14	CASSTNRAANIQYF	TGTGCCAGCAGCACGAACAGGGCGGCAAACATTCAGTACTTC
NA	TRBV5-4	TRBJ2-5	15	CASRLDIDSQETQYF	TGTGCCAGCAGGTTGGATATAGATTCACAAGAGACCCAGTACTTC
NA	TRBV6-6	TRBJ2-7	12	CASSQLADEQYF	TGTGCCAGCAGTCAACTCGCCGACGAGCAGTACTTC
TRBD2	TRBV6-4	TRBJ2-3	14	CASRTSGIADTQYF	TGTGCCAGCCGGACTAGCGGGATCGCAGATACGCAGTATTTT
NA	TRBV30	TRBJ1-2	13	CAWSPDINYGYTF	TGTGCCTGGAGTCCAGATATTAACTATGGCTACACCTTC
NA	TRBV6-1	TRBJ1-5	15	CASSVGGIGNQPQHF	TGTGCCAGCAGTGTTGGAGGGATAGGGAATCAGCCCCAGCATTTT
NA	TRBV28	TRBJ1-3	16	CASSLRGGLSGNTIYF	TGTGCCAGCAGTTTAAGAGGGGGTCTCTCTGGAAACACCATATATTTT